This T cell receptor (beta chain) was sequenced for a study of beta chain features in type 1 diabetes. Study details: Some 110,000,000 sorted cells were examined across all samples.

Sorted populations were all over 95% pure. Expressed TCRB transcripts were sequenced because the isolated RNA had all been reverse transcribed beforehand. Assay used: immunoSEQ multiplex PCR; TCRdb lists only in-frame clones, some missing. The table has more than 300,000 clones, around 12% seen once; the top ten hold 0.017%. CDR1 is MNHEY, CDR2 SVGAGI, per germline. The CDR3 is 16 amino acids. V gave up 2 bases and J gave up 3 bases, with 15 bases separating them. The chain uses TRBV6-5 and TRBJ2-3; a weak D match, TRBD2 (6 bases). The origin of this receptor is a man aged 18 to 30 in good health. Sequencing used naive CD4+ T cells from blood. CDR3 sequence (DNA): TGTGCCAGCAGTTACGGTGCGGGAATGGAGACAGATACGCAGTATTTT. This sequence encodes CASSYGAGMETDTQYF.